A selection of T cell receptor beta chains follows, all from one sample in a study of control samples from healthy donors and cancer patients. Data came from immunoSEQ multiplex PCR; TCRdb stores just in-frame clones and leaves some out. The table includes 75,000 to 100,000 clones, approximately 92% detected once. The sample was blood. These receptors were taken from a human donor in good health. The donor label of this sample is uncertain. The CDR3 runs from the conserved cysteine through the conserved F or W. D genes are given only for firm matches. Some rows have no size entry. The others give once, few or many, or a class for an expanded clone.

v_call	d_call	j_call	clone_size	cdr3_nt	cdr3_aa
TRBV3-1/TRBV3-2	NA	TRBJ1-3	NA	TGTGCCAGCAGCCAAGGGCAGGGAAACACCATATATTTT	CASSQGQGNTIYF
TRBV5-1	NA	TRBJ1-3	NA	TGCGCCAGCAGCTTGGAGACGGGGGGCTCTGGAAACACCATATATTTT	CASSLETGGSGNTIYF
TRBV6-1	TRBD1	TRBJ2-3	NA	TGTGCCAGCAGTCAGGGACAGAACACAGATACGCAGTATTTT	CASSQGQNTDTQYF
TRBV21-1	NA	TRBJ2-3	NA	TGTGCCAGCAGCCCAGATACGCAGTATTTT	CASSPDTQYF
TRBV6-5	NA	TRBJ1-1	NA	TGTGCAGGGGGTATGAGAGGGAACACTGAAGCTTTCTTT	CAGGMRGNTEAFF
TRBV6-1	NA	TRBJ1-6	once	TGTGCCAGCAGTGAAGAGAGGAAGGGGCGATCCCTCCACTTT	CASSEERKGRSLHF
TRBV6-4	NA	TRBJ2-6	few	TGTGCCAGCAGCCCGGAAGGACCTGGGGCCAACGTCCTGACTTTC	CASSPEGPGANVLTF
TRBV10-3	NA	TRBJ1-3	NA	TGTGCCATCAGTGATCCCGAATTTTTCAACACCATATATTTT	CAISDPEFFNTIYF
TRBV6-6	NA	TRBJ1-5	NA	TGTGCCAGCAGCCTGAAGGGACAAACCAATCAGCCCCAGCATTTT	CASSLKGQTNQPQHF
TRBV11-2	NA	TRBJ1-2	NA	TGTGCCAGCAGCTTAGACCCCTTGGGGGGGGCGAATGGCTACACCTTC	CASSLDPLGGANGYTF
TRBV3-1/TRBV3-2	TRBD1	TRBJ1-5	NA	TGTGCCAGCAGCCAAGATCCCGGACAGGTCCAGCCCCAGCATTTT	CASSQDPGQVQPQHF
TRBV6-2/TRBV6-3	TRBD1	TRBJ1-1	NA	TGTGCCAGCAGTTACGACAGGGAAAACACTGAAGCTTTCTTT	CASSYDRENTEAFF
TRBV5-6	NA	TRBJ2-4	NA	TGTGCCACCTCACGTGGAGCCAAAAACATTCAGTACTTC	CATSRGAKNIQYF
TRBV12-5	NA	TRBJ1-6	NA	TGTGCTAGTGGTTTGGCTACCGGGACGGCCGATAATTCACCCCTCCACTTT	CASGLATGTADNSPLHF
TRBV5-6	NA	TRBJ1-1	NA	TGTGCCAGCAGCGCGGGTGGGCGGGGTCGGACTGAAGCTTTCTTT	CASSAGGRGRTEAFF
TRBV5-6	NA	TRBJ1-3	once	TGTGCCAGCAGCAGGGACAACTCTGGAAACACCATATATTTT	CASSRDNSGNTIYF
TRBV7-3	NA	TRBJ1-1	once	TGTGCCAGCAGCCCACGCGGCCCCTTTACGCGGGGCACTGAAGCTTTCTTT	CASSPRGPFTRGTEAFF
TRBV2	NA	TRBJ1-2	NA	TGTGCCAGCAGTGTTACTGGGGGTGGAGATGGCTACACCTTC	CASSVTGGGDGYTF
TRBV7-9	NA	TRBJ2-2	NA	TGTGCCAGCAGCTTAGGTGGGAACACCGGGGAGCTGTTTTTT	CASSLGGNTGELFF
TRBV7-8	NA	TRBJ1-1	NA	TGTGCCAGCACCCTTAGGGCGGACGCTGAAGCTTTCTTT	CASTLRADAEAFF
TRBV6-5	TRBD1	TRBJ1-2	once	TGTGCCAGCAGTTACACAGACAGGGGGAATGGCTACACCTTC	CASSYTDRGNGYTF
TRBV5-1	NA	TRBJ1-1	NA	TGCGCCAGCAGGTACAGTGGAACTGAAGCTTTCTTT	CASRYSGTEAFF
TRBV6-6	TRBD1	TRBJ1-5	NA	TGTGCCAGCAGTTACCCCCCCGGACAGGGCCAGCCCCAGCATTTT	CASSYPPGQGQPQHF
TRBV4-3	TRBD1	TRBJ1-6	NA	TGCGCCAGCAGCCCGGGACAGGGAGTCGCACCCCTCCACTTT	CASSPGQGVAPLHF
TRBV18	NA	TRBJ2-2	NA	TGTGCCAGCTCACGAAGTGGACAGTCGATGAACACCGGGGAGCTGTTTTTT	CASSRSGQSMNTGELFF
TRBV11-3	TRBD2	TRBJ2-5	NA	TGTGCCAGCAGCTTATCAACCGGGAGGGAGACCCAGTACTTC	CASSLSTGRETQYF
TRBV24-1	NA	TRBJ2-2	NA	TGTGCCACCAGTGATACCGGGGCGGGGACCGGGGAGCTGTTTTTT	CATSDTGAGTGELFF
TRBV7-3	NA	TRBJ1-2	NA	TGTGCCAGCAGCTTAATATTAAGAGGAAGTAGAGGGGATGGGGACTATGGCTACACCTTC	CASSLILRGSRGDGDYGYTF
TRBV2	NA	TRBJ2-2	NA	TGTGCCAGCAGCCCTCCCCAGGGGGGGGCCGGGGAGCTGTTTTTT	CASSPPQGGAGELFF
TRBV5-6	NA	TRBJ1-4	NA	TGTGCCAGCAGCTTTACCGGGATCAGCGATGAAAAACTGTTTTTT	CASSFTGISDEKLFF
TRBV6-5	NA	TRBJ1-2	few	TGTGCCAGCAGTCTGCACGGCCCGGGGTATGGCTACACCTTC	CASSLHGPGYGYTF
TRBV5-5	NA	TRBJ1-2	NA	TGTGCCAGCAGCTTGAGGTCTAACTATGGCTACACCTTC	CASSLRSNYGYTF
TRBV5-1	NA	TRBJ1-6	NA	TGCGCCAGCAGCTTGGTGGGGGGGGCCTATAATTCACCCCTCCACTTT	CASSLVGGAYNSPLHF
TRBV7-9	TRBD2	TRBJ2-1	NA	TGTGCCAGCACCTCGGGACTACCTACAGATGAGCAGTTCTTC	CASTSGLPTDEQFF
TRBV5-1	TRBD2	TRBJ2-3	NA	TGCGCCAGCAGCTTACCTAGCGGGTCTATGGATACGCAGTATTTT	CASSLPSGSMDTQYF
TRBV19	TRBD1	TRBJ1-6	NA	TGTGCCAGTAGTATAGAGGACAGGGGAAGTTCACCCCTCCACTTT	CASSIEDRGSSPLHF
TRBV12-3/TRBV12-4	NA	TRBJ2-1	NA	TGTGCCAGCAGGGGACCAAATGAGCAGTTCTTC	CASRGPNEQFF
TRBV2	NA	TRBJ1-5	few	TGTGCCAGCAGTGAGTCGGTCGGAGCAACTCAGCCCCAGCATTTT	CASSESVGATQPQHF
TRBV10-3	TRBD1	TRBJ2-3	NA	TGTGCCATCAGTGTATTGGGACAGTTCACAGATACGCAGTATTTT	CAISVLGQFTDTQYF
TRBV2	NA	TRBJ1-1	NA	TGTGCCAGCAGTGTCATTGGGGGGACGGCTTCTGAAGCTTTCTTT	CASSVIGGTASEAFF